This T cell receptor (beta chain) was recorded in a study of HIV-infected patients and healthy controls. Overall study results and limits: Eight alpha and eight beta V genes differed significantly in mean usage between HIV-infected patients and controls.

This clonotype was seen at least ten times. The antigen is undetermined. Around 0.5 ug RNA was reverse transcribed with alpha and beta constant-region primers. Alpha and beta chain libraries were made separately by chain-specific third strand synthesis with multiplexing indices. A 12-nucleotide barcode per molecule came from two concatenated random hexamers added pre-amplification. Each CDR3 protein gets one entry after TCRdb re-called the 5' RACE reads with MiXCR. The sample lists roughly 10,000 distinct CDR3 sequences; around 4.9% were seen once. The J segment lost 1 base and the V segment lost 4 bases, leaving 2 bases of the junction unmatched. The CDR3 is 14 residues long. The germline V gene encodes CDR1 SNHLY and CDR2 FYNNEI. Whole blood was used without fractionation, so all unsorted peripheral T cells were included.

This receptor was obtained from an adult with HIV infection. The J gene is TRBJ2-3, the V gene TRBV2; 7 bases agree with TRBD1. Specimen: blood, collected before antiretroviral therapy. CDR3 protein: CASSGQGRTDTQYF. CDR3 in DNA: TGTGCCAGCAGTGGACAGGGACGCACAGATACGCAGTATTTT. The variable domain in full, with the rest retrieved from reference TRBV2 and TRBJ2-3, is EPEVTQTPSHQVTQMGQEVILRCVPISNHLYFYWYRQILGQKVEFLVSFYNNEISEKSEIFDDQFSVERPDGSNFTLKIRSTKLEDSAMYFCASSGQGRTDTQYFGPGTRLTVL.